A selection of T cell receptor beta chains follows, all from one sample in a study of siplizumab effects on memory and regulatory T cells. Clones were sequenced by immunoSEQ multiplex PCR, and TCRdb holds only the in-frame ones, with some missing. Here the sample spans about 27,000 clones, 70% to 85% being singletons. Sequences were obtained from memory CD4+ T cells sorted from blood. These receptors originate from a human donor in good health. The conserved cysteine and the conserved F or W are not part of the CDR3 here. The size entry is marked missing in some rows and otherwise reads once, few, many or a size class.

V	J	size	CDR3
TRBV19	TRBJ1-1	.	ASSPGTGNLNTEAF
TRBV2	TRBJ2-7	.	ASSRLAGVSEQY
TRBV5-4	TRBJ1-1	.	ASSLGGGDTEAF
TRBV6-1	TRBJ2-2	.	ASKRREDTGELF
TRBV28	TRBJ2-3	.	ASRQGGGGNTDTQY
TRBV30	TRBJ1-5	.	AWSGGPNQPQH
TRBV30	TRBJ1-6	.	ASGPEGGSYNSPLH
TRBV5-4	TRBJ1-1	.	ASSLGQRATEAF
TRBV21-1	TRBJ1-5	.	ASKPTVPPQH
TRBV5-4	TRBJ1-4	.	ASSLRTGANEKLF
TRBV30	TRBJ2-5	.	AWARRETQY
TRBV5-1	TRBJ1-2	.	ASSAGQGIPYGYT
TRBV23-1	TRBJ2-7	.	ASNGTPHYEQY
TRBV4-1	TRBJ2-3	.	ASSHRETSGRRGTDTQY
TRBV6-6	TRBJ1-1	once	ASSYSGGGTEAF
TRBV7-3	TRBJ2-1	.	ASSLYPANEQF
TRBV9	TRBJ2-1	.	ASSRTRLADYNEQF
TRBV7-6	TRBJ2-5	.	ASSTPAQGVTQY
TRBV19	TRBJ2-2	.	ASSISSNTGELF
TRBV9	TRBJ2-6	.	ASSNHPRSSGANVLT
TRBV5-4	TRBJ2-1	.	ASSLGRGGSYNEQF
TRBV7-9	TRBJ2-1	once	ASSLVGGPYNEQF
TRBV19	TRBJ2-3	.	ASSRLAKSTDTQY
TRBV28	TRBJ2-7	once	ASREDRGGYEQY
TRBV18	TRBJ2-2	.	ASSPRQATNTGELF
TRBV11-1	TRBJ2-5	few	ASSLGTGFQETQY
TRBV4-1	TRBJ2-5	once	ASSQGAARAQETQY
TRBV28	TRBJ1-2	few	ASSRAYGYT
TRBV7-3	TRBJ2-1	.	ASSPLETRYNEQF
TRBV5-8	TRBJ1-1	.	ASSRTGANTEAF
TRBV6-5	TRBJ2-4	.	ASRSGNIQY
TRBV18	TRBJ2-3	.	ASSPRGTSGGTSTDTQY
TRBV5-1	TRBJ2-1	few	ASSSGPGLPGNEQF
TRBV29-1	TRBJ1-3	.	SVGTGPSGNTIY
TRBV7-6	TRBJ2-5	.	ASSLGRGRETQY
TRBV9	TRBJ2-2	.	ASSVGALEYTGELF
TRBV7-7	TRBJ1-1	.	ASSSGQGAVSTEAF
TRBV5-1	TRBJ2-1	.	ASSSSGSSYNEQF
TRBV18	TRBJ1-5	few	ASSPSVTGKDQPQH
TRBV7-9	TRBJ1-1	.	ASSLIRGLSTEAF
TRBV4-1	TRBJ1-2	once	ASSQGGPGRYGYT
TRBV18	TRBJ1-1	.	ASSPPMHGEAF
TRBV7-1	TRBJ2-7	.	ASSLNRGEQY
TRBV25-1	TRBJ2-7	few	ASSGGGRSSYEQY
TRBV5-4	TRBJ1-1	.	ASRPQGRTEAF
TRBV9	TRBJ2-3	.	ASSVGLARSTDTQY
TRBV6-1	TRBJ2-5	.	ATYTDRETQY
TRBV6-1	TRBJ1-5	.	ASSEGGRGNQPQH
TRBV5-1	TRBJ1-3	once	ASSPGLGGNTIY
TRBV5-6	TRBJ2-3	.	ASSLGYSGRLTDTQY
TRBV19	TRBJ1-5	few	ASSIAGNQPQH
TRBV6-5	TRBJ2-5	few	ASSYERGRGETQY
TRBV19	TRBJ2-7	.	ASSFGRDRRFYEQY
TRBV6-1	TRBJ1-1	.	ASSVDRGTEAF
TRBV7-2	TRBJ2-5	.	ASSLDRVAGAGTQY
TRBV5-1	TRBJ2-3	.	ASSREAVRATDTQY
TRBV5-1	TRBJ1-1	.	ASSEDGQGAGTEAF